What follows are 12 T cell receptor beta chains derived from one specimen sequenced in a study of OX40 agonist ivuxolimab in advanced cancers. Sequenced by immunoSEQ multiplex PCR; TCRdb stores in-frame clones only, minus some. The profile covers approximately 51,000 clones, with around 77% appearing a single time and under 2.5% taken by the ten largest. This specimen consisted of CD4+ or CD8+ T cells sorted from blood, obtained in a trial of the OX40 agonist ivuxolimab. These receptors originate from an adult with an advanced solid tumor such as melanoma, head and neck, liver or kidney cancer.

This clone is medium-sized in the sample. The chain couples TRBV2 to TRBJ2-5; D unresolved. V was pared by 0 bases and J by 5 bases, with 16 bases between. Germline V gives CDR1 SNHLY, CDR2 FYNNEI. The CDR3 sequence is 16 residues long. The chain's CDR3 is CASSEALAAGRETQYF. The CDR3 nucleotides are TGTGCCAGCAGTGAAGCGCTGGCAGCCGGAAGGGAGACCCAGTACTTC.

V usage is TRBV29-1 and J usage is TRBJ2-1, with 12 bases lining up with TRBD1. V lost 4 bases, J lost 5 bases, and 3 bases stayed unmatched. The germline V gene encodes CDR1 SQVTM and CDR2 ANQGSEA. This CDR3 has 14 residues. In nucleotides, the CDR3 is TGCAGCGTTGTGCGGGACAGGGGGCACAATGAGCAGTTCTTC. Translation gives CSVVRDRGHNEQFF.

This chain connects TRBV30 to TRBJ1-4; D ambiguous. Trimming pared 2 bases from V and 8 bases from J, leaving 21 bases between. This CDR3 region has 16 residues. Germline CDR1 is GTSNPN and CDR2 is SVGIG (reference sequence). The CDR3 bases are TGTGCCTGGAGTCTTACCGGAGGACTACGGGGAGAAAAACTGTTTTTT. The encoded protein is CAWSLTGGLRGEKLFF.

The chain links TRBV28 to TRBJ2-2; D is undetermined. The germline CDR1 and CDR2 sequences are MDHEN and SYDVKM. The CDR3 spans 14 residues. Trimming took off 6 bases at V and 6 bases at J, with 14 bases between the two ends. CDR3 bases: TGTGCCAGCAGCCCCGGCGGCCTGCCCGGGGAGCTGTTTTTT. Translation: CASSPGGLPGELFF.

The CDR3: CASSVREVTEAFF. CDR3 DNA sequence: TGCGCCAGCAGTGTCAGGGAGGTGACTGAAGCTTTCTTT. This chain links TRBV10-2 with TRBJ1-1; tentatively, D is TRBD1 (5 bases). Germline V gives CDR1 WSHSY, CDR2 SAAADI. V dropped 4 bases and J dropped 5 bases, with 11 bases sitting between them. This CDR3 comprises 13 residues.

The chain links TRBV7-2 to TRBJ2-7; D possibly corresponds to TRBD2 (5 bases). Trimming took 5 bases from V and 0 from J, leaving 14 bases between them. This CDR3 contains 15 residues. The germline V gene has CDR1 SGHTA and CDR2 FQGNSA. CDR3 sequence: CASSPVGSPSYEQYF. CDR3 nucleotides: TGTGCCAGCAGCCCCGTGGGGAGTCCCTCCTACGAGCAGTACTTC.

This clone was observed a few times. This same CDR3 is encoded by further DNA sequences in the sample. This chain connects TRBV27 to TRBJ2-7; 10 nucleotides match TRBD1. The CDR3 is made up of 14 amino acids. V shed 4 bases and J 3 bases; nucleotides not matched to a gene: 3. Germline-derived CDR1 and CDR2 are MNHEY and SMNVEV (reference sequence). The CDR3 nucleotides read TGTGCCAGCAGTTACAGGACAGGGGGCTACGAGCAGTACTTC. Its translation: CASSYRTGGYEQYF.

The chain has TRBV5-4 and TRBJ2-3, with D possibly matching TRBD2 (5 bases). Trimming took 1 base from V and 2 from J, leaving 14 bases between them. The V gene's germline CDR1 is SGHNT and CDR2 YYREEE (reference sequence). This CDR3 has 16 residues. CDR3 region: CASSLRLALDTDTQYF. The CDR3 nucleotides are TGTGCCAGCAGCTTGCGCCTAGCTCTTGACACAGATACGCAGTATTTT.

This chain joins TRBV6-5 and TRBJ1-5; 8 bases fit TRBD1. There are 15 residues in the CDR3. CDR1 is MNHEY and CDR2 is SVGAGI in the germline V gene. V was clipped by 2 bases and J by 8 bases; unmatched bases: 8. For the CDR3, the DNA is TGTGCCAGCAGTTACGGGGCAGGGGGCGATGAGCCCCAGCATTTT. The encoded protein is CASSYGAGGDEPQHF.

The chain has TRBV5-1 and TRBJ1-5, with TRBD1 matching over 7 bases. Germline values: CDR1 SGHRS, CDR2 YFSETQ. V shed 4 bases and J 3 bases; nucleotides not matched to a gene: 4. CDR3 length: 14 residues. The chain's CDR3 is CASSTGQTNQPQHF. CDR3 in DNA: TGCGCCAGCAGCACGGGACAGACCAATCAGCCCCAGCATTTT.

The chain couples TRBV10-3 to TRBJ2-1; possibly TRBD1 for D (5 bases). Per the germline V gene, CDR1 is ENHRY and CDR2 is SYGVKD. V was clipped by 0 bases and J by 4 bases, with 7 bases between them. The CDR3 loop spans 14 amino acids. DNA for the CDR3: TGTGCCATCAGTGAGTCAGGGGCATACAATGAGCAGTTCTTC. Translated: CAISESGAYNEQFF.

This clone was observed once. This chain uses TRBV6-5 with TRBJ2-5; D is possibly TRBD1 (6 bases). The CDR3 is made up of 15 amino acids. V was trimmed by 8 bases and J by 4 bases, leaving 20 bases between them. CDR1 MNHEY and CDR2 SVGAGI come from the germline V gene. CDR3 DNA sequence: TGTGCCAGCCTGATGAGTCCAGGGGAAGGAGAGACCCAGTACTTC. Its protein product is CASLMSPGEGETQYF.